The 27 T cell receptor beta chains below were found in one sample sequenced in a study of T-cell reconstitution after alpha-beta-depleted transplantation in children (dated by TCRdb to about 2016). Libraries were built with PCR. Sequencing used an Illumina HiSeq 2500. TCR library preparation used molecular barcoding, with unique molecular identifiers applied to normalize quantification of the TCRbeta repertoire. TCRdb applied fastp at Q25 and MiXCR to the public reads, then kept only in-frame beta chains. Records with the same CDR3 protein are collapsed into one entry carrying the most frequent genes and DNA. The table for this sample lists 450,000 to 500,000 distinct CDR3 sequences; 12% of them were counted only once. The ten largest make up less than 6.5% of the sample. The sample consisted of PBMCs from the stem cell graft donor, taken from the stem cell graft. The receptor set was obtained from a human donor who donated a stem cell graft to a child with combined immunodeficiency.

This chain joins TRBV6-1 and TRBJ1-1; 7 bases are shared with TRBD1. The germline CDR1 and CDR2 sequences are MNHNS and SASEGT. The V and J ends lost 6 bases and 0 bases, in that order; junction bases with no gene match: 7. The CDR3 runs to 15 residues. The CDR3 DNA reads TGTGCCAGCAGAATGAGGACAGGAGTGAACACTGAAGCTTTCTTT. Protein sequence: CASRMRTGVNTEAFF.

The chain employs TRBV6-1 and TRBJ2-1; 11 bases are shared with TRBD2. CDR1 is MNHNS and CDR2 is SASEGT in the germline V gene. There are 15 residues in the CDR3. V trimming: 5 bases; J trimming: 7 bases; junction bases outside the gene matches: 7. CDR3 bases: TGTGCCAGCAGTCCCGGGACTAGCGGATTAAATGAGCAGTTCTTC. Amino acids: CASSPGTSGLNEQFF.

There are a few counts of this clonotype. The CDR3 sequence is CASSFGRLLGYSNQPQHF. The DNA for the CDR3 is TGTGCCAGCAGTTTTGGTCGTCTCCTCGGATATAGCAATCAGCCCCAGCATTTT. This chain uses TRBV28 with TRBJ1-5; D uncertain. CDR1 and CDR2 (germline): MDHEN, SYDVKM. CDR3 length: 18 residues. V lost 3 bases to trimming and J lost 0 bases, with 18 bases between them. Together with reference TRBV28 and TRBJ1-5, the CDR3 gives the full variable domain: DVKVTQSSRYLVKRTGEKVFLECVQDMDHENMFWYRQDPGLGLRLIYFSYDVKMKEKGDIPEGYSVSREKKERFSLILESASTNQTSMYLCASSFGRLLGYSNQPQHFGDGTRLSIL.

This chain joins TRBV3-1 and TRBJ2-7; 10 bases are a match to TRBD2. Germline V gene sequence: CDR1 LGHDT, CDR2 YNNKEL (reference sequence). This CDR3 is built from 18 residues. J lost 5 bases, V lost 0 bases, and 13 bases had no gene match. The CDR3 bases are TGTGCCAGCAGCCAAGATCTAGGGCTAGCGGGAGCCCCGGACGAGCAGTACTTC. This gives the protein CASSQDLGLAGAPDEQYF.

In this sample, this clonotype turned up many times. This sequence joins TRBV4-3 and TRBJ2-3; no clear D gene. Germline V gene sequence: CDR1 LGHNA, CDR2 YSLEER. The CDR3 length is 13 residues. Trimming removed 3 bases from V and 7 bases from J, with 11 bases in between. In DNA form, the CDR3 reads TGCGCCAGCAGCCAGGGCAATCGGTATACGCAGTATTTT. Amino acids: CASSQGNRYTQYF.

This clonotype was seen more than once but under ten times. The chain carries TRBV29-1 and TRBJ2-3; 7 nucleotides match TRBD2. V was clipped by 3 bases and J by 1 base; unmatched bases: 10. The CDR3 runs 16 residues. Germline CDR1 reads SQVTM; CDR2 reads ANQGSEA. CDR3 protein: CSVEGQLALRTDTQYF. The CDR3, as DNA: TGCAGCGTTGAGGGGCAACTAGCGCTCCGCACAGATACGCAGTATTTT.

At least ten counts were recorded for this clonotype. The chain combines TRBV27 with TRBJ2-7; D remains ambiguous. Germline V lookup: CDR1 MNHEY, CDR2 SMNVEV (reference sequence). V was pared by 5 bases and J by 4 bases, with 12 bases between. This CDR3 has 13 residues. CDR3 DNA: TGTGCCAGCAGTCCAAACCTCTTTTACGAGCAGTACTTC. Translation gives CASSPNLFYEQYF.

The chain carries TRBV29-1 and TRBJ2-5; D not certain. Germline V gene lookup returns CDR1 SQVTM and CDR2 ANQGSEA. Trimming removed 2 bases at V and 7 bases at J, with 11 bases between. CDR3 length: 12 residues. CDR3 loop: CSVERTQWTQYF. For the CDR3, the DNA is TGCAGCGTTGAACGGACCCAATGGACCCAGTACTTC.

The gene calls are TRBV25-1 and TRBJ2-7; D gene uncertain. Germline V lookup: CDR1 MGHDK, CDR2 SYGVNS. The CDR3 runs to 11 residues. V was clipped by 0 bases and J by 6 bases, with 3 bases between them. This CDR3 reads CASSEYSEQYF. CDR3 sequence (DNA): TGTGCCAGCAGTGAATATTCCGAGCAGTACTTC.

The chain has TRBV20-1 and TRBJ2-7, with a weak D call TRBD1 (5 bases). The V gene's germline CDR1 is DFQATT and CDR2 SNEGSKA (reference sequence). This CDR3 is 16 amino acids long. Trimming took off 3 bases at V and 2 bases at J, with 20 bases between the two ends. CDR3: CSARYDPGSGPYEQYF. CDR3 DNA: TGCAGTGCTAGGTACGACCCAGGGTCCGGGCCCTACGAGCAGTACTTC.

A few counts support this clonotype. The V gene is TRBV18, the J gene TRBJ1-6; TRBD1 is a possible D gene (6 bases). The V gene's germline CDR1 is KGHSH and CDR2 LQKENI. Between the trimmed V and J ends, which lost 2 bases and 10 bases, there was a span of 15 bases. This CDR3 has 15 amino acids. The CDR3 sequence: CASSPARGWDSPLHF. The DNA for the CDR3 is TGTGCCAGCTCACCAGCCAGGGGTTGGGACTCACCCCTCCACTTT.

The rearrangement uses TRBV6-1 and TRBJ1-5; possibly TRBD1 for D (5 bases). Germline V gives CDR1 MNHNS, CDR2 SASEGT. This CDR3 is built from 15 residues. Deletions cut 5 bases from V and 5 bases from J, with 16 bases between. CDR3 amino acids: CASSQFPDSYQPQHF. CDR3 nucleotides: TGTGCCAGCAGTCAGTTCCCAGACAGCTATCAGCCCCAGCATTTT.

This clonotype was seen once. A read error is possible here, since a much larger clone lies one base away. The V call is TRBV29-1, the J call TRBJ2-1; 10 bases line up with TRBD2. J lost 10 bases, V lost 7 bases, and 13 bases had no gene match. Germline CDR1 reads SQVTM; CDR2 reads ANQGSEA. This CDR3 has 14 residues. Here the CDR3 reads CSDRTSGGFGEQFF. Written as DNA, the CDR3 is TGCAGCGACAGGACTAGCGGAGGTTTTGGGGAGCAGTTCTTC.

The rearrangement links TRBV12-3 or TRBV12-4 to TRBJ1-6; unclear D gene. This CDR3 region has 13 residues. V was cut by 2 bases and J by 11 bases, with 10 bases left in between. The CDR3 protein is CASSLFAAAPLHF. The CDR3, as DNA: TGTGCCAGCAGTTTATTCGCTGCAGCACCCCTCCACTTT.

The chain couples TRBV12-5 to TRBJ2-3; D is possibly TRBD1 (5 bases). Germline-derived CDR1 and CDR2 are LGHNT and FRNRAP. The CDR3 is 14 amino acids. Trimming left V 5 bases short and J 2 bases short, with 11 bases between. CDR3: CASGPRESTDTQYF. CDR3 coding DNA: TGTGCTAGTGGTCCCAGGGAATCCACAGATACGCAGTATTTT. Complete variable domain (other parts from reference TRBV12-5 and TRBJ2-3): DARVTQTPRHKVTEMGQEVTMRCQPILGHNTVFWYRQTMMQGLELLAYFRNRAPLDDSGMPKDRFSAEMPDATLATLKIQPSEPRDSAVYFCASGPRESTDTQYFGPGTRLTVL.

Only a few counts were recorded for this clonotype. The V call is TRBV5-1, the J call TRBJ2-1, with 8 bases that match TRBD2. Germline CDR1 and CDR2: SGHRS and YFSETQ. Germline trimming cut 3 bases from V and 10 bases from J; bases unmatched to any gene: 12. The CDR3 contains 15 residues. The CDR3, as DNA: TGCGCCAGCAGCTCTAGCCAGCGGGAGTCCGGGGAGCAGTTCTTC. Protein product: CASSSSQRESGEQFF. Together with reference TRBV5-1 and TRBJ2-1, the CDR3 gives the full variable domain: KAGVTQTPRYLIKTRGQQVTLSCSPISGHRSVSWYQQTPGQGLQFLFEYFSETQRNKGNFPGRFSGRQFSNSRSEMNVSTLELGDSALYLCASSSSQRESGEQFFGPGTRLTVL.

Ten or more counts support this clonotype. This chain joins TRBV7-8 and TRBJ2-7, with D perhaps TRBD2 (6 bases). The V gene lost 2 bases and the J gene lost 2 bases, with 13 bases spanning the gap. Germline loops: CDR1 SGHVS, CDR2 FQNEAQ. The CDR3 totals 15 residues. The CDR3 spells CASSLFAGLAYEQYF. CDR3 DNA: TGTGCCAGCAGCTTATTCGCGGGACTTGCCTACGAGCAGTACTTC.

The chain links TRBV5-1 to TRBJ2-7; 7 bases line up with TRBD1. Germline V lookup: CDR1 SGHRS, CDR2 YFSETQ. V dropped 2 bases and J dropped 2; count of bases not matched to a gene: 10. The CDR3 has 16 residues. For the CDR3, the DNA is TGCGCCAGCAGCTTCGATCGCGGACAGGACGCCTACGAGCAGTACTTC. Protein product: CASSFDRGQDAYEQYF.

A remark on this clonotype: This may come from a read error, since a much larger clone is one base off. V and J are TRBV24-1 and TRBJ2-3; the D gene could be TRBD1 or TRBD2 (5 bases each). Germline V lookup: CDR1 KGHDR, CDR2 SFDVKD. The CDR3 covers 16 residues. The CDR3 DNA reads TGTGCCACCAGTGATTTGCGGAGAGGGGCCCACGATACGCATTATTTT. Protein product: CATSDLRRGAHDTHYF.

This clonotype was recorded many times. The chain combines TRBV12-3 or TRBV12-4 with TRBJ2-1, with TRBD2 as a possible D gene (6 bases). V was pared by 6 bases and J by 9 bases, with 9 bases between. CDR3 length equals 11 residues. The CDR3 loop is CASRTSFEQFF. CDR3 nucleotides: TGTGCCAGCAGGACTAGTTTTGAGCAGTTCTTC.

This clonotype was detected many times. The CDR3 reads CASGASAYNEQFF. Written as DNA, the CDR3 is TGTGCCAGCGGGGCTAGCGCCTACAATGAGCAGTTCTTC. This sequence joins TRBV2 and TRBJ2-1; tentative D call: TRBD2 (6 bases). Trimming removed 8 bases at V and 2 bases at J, with 10 bases between. This CDR3 has 13 residues. Germline CDR1 and CDR2: SNHLY and FYNNEI.

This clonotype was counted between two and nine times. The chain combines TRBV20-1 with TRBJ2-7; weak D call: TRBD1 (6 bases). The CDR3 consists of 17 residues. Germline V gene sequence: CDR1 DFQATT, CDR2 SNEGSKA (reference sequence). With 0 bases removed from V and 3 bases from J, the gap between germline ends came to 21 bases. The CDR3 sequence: CSARDQDGSGEGYEQYF. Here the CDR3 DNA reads TGCAGTGCTAGAGATCAGGATGGCTCAGGGGAAGGCTACGAGCAGTACTTC.

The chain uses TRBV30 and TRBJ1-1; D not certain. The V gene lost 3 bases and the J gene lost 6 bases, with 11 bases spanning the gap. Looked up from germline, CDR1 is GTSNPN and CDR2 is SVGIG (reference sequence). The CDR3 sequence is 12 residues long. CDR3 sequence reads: CAWRGGVPEAFF. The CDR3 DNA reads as TGTGCCTGGAGAGGTGGGGTCCCTGAAGCTTTCTTT.

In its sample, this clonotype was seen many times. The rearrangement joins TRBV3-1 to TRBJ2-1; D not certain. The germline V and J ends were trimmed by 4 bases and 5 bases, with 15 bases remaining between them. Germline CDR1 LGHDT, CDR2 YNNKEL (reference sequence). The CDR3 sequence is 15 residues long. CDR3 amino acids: CASSPLPLTNNEQFF. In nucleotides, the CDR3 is TGTGCCAGCAGCCCCTTACCCCTAACGAACAATGAGCAGTTCTTC.

In DNA, the CDR3 is TGTGCCAGGCGCAGGAATCAGCCCCAGCATTTT. Protein product: CARRRNQPQHF. This chain joins TRBV19 and TRBJ1-5; D gene uncertain. CDR3 size: 11 residues. Trimming left V 9 bases short and J 4 bases short, with 7 bases between. Looked up from germline, CDR1 is LNHDA and CDR2 is SQIVND (reference sequence).

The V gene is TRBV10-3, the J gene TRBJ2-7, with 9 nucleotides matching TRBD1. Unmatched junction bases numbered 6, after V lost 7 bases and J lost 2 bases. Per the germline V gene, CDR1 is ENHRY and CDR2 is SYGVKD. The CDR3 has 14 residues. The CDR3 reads CAITPRDRAYEQYF. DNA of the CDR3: TGTGCCATCACTCCCCGGGACAGGGCCTACGAGCAGTACTTC.

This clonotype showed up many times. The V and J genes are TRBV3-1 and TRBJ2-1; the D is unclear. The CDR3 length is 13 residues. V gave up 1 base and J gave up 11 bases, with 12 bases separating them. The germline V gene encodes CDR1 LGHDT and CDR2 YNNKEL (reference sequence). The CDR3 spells CASSQVILAKQFF. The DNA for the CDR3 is TGTGCCAGCAGCCAAGTAATACTTGCGAAGCAGTTCTTC.